Below, one T cell receptor beta chain is given with its context. Its antigen is as yet unknown. Clones were read by immunoSEQ multiplex PCR, and TCRdb kept only the in-frame ones, dropping some. The sample lists roughly 130,000 clones; approximately 86% were seen once. Trimming removed 8 bases from V and 1 base from J, with 17 bases in between. The CDR3 runs to 15 residues. CDR1 MDHEN and CDR2 SYDVKM come from the germline V gene. This entry comes from a study of T cell responses to AZD1222 COVID-19 vaccine. Study in general: Combined were second doses at about 4 or about 12 weeks. Study-wide points: It was only five to seven AZD1222 recipients who were seropositive at baseline. White British donors predominated, females outnumbered males, and clonal diversity was possibly underestimated. Repertoires were obtained only post-peak T cell response.

This sequence originates from an adult in good health. Specimen: peripheral blood, collected on day 0 of AZD1222 vaccination. The chain links TRBV28 to TRBJ1-2, with D perhaps TRBD1 (6 bases). The CDR3 DNA follows: TGTGCCAGCTCTTCTTCGACAGGCTATAACTATGGCTACACCTTC. This gives the protein CASSSSTGYNYGYTF.